A selection of T cell receptor beta chains follows, all from one sample in a study of blood T cell repertoires in COVID-19. Assay used: immunoSEQ multiplex PCR; TCRdb lists only in-frame clones, some missing. Altogether 70,000 to 100,000 clones are present, almost 90% being singletons, with the ten largest covering about 7.6%. Input material: peripheral blood. The receptors were sampled from a woman aged 70 to 79 with acute or convalescent COVID-19. Both conserved end residues are part of each CDR3. D genes are given only for firm matches. Not every row has a clone size; where given, it reads once, few, many or a size class.

v_gene	abundance	j_gene	d_gene	CDR3nt	CDR3aa
TRBV5-6	NA	TRBJ2-5	TRBD2	TGTGCCAGCAGCTTGGCCCCGGGAGGGAAGGGCCAAGAGACCCAGTACTTC	CASSLAPGGKGQETQYF
TRBV5-6	few	TRBJ1-1	NA	TGTGCCAGCAGCGCCGGGACACGGATGAACACTGAAGCTTTCTTT	CASSAGTRMNTEAFF
TRBV28	NA	TRBJ1-5	NA	TGTGCCAGCAGTTTCGGTATCGGCAATCAGCCCCAGCATTTT	CASSFGIGNQPQHF
TRBV13	NA	TRBJ2-5	NA	TGTGCCAGCAGCCTACGACAAAAAGAAGAGACCCAGTACTTC	CASSLRQKEETQYF
TRBV7-2	once	TRBJ2-1	TRBD1	TGTGCCAGCAGCGTCGGGACAGCAACCTACAATGAGCAGTTCTTC	CASSVGTATYNEQFF
TRBV19	NA	TRBJ2-2	TRBD2	TGTGCCAGTAGTATAGCGAGACTAGCTAACACCGGGGAGCTGTTTTTT	CASSIARLANTGELFF
TRBV2	NA	TRBJ1-5	NA	TGTGCCAGCAGAGCAGAGACAGGATTAGGCAATCAGCTCCAGCATTTT	CASRAETGLGNQLQHF
TRBV19	NA	TRBJ1-5	NA	TGTGCCAGTAGTATATCCAGGGGCAATCAGCCCCAGCATTTT	CASSISRGNQPQHF
TRBV29-1	NA	TRBJ2-7	NA	TGCAGCGTTGAACTTGACAGGTACGAGCAGTACTTC	CSVELDRYEQYF
TRBV6-2/TRBV6-3	NA	TRBJ2-7	TRBD2	TGTGCCAGCAGTTCTAGCGGATACTCCTACGAGCAGTACTTC	CASSSSGYSYEQYF
TRBV5-1	few	TRBJ1-2	TRBD1	TGCGCCAGCAGCGCGGGGGACAGGGGTCTTGGCTACACCTTC	CASSAGDRGLGYTF
TRBV5-1	NA	TRBJ2-5	TRBD2	TGCGCCAGCAGCCCGGGGGGGATTGAAGAGACCCAGTACTTC	CASSPGGIEETQYF
TRBV7-2	NA	TRBJ1-1	NA	TGTGCCAGCAGCTTAGAGGCAGGTATCGCAAACACTGAAGCTTTCTTT	CASSLEAGIANTEAFF
TRBV7-8	NA	TRBJ2-5	NA	TGTGCCAGCAGCTTGAGGTTCCAAGAGACCCAGTACTTC	CASSLRFQETQYF
TRBV2	few	TRBJ2-1	NA	TGTGCCAGCAGCGGGGAAGGTGTAAATGAGCAGTTCTTC	CASSGEGVNEQFF
TRBV29-1	NA	TRBJ2-7	TRBD1	TGCAGCGTTGCGGACAGGATAACAGAGCAGTACTTC	CSVADRITEQYF
TRBV4-2	few	TRBJ1-1	TRBD1	TGTGCCAGCAGCCTCCTAGGACAGGGGACAGGGACTGAAGCTTTCTTT	CASSLLGQGTGTEAFF
TRBV19	NA	TRBJ1-5	TRBD1	TGTGCCAGTAGTATGGGACAGGGGTATCGGAGCAATCAGCCCCAGCATTTT	CASSMGQGYRSNQPQHF
TRBV7-3	NA	TRBJ2-1	NA	TGTGCCAGCAGCCAAGAGACAATTAACAATGAGCAGTTCTTC	CASSQETINNEQFF
TRBV29-1	NA	TRBJ1-2	NA	TGCAGCGTCAGACAGGAAACAAACTATGGCTACACCTTC	CSVRQETNYGYTF
TRBV30	NA	TRBJ2-2	NA	TGTGCCTGGAGTAGCGATTACACCGGGGAGCTGTTTTTT	CAWSSDYTGELFF
TRBV7-9	NA	TRBJ1-1	NA	TGTGCCAGCAGCTTAGGCCTGACAGAAAACACTGAAGCTTTCTTT	CASSLGLTENTEAFF
TRBV7-9	NA	TRBJ1-1	NA	TGTGCCAGCAGCGGGGGGAGGGGCACTGAAGCTTTCTTT	CASSGGRGTEAFF
TRBV6-1	NA	TRBJ2-2	NA	TGTGCCAGCAGTGACCCCATCAGCGGCAGGCATACATGCACCGGGGAGCTGTTTTTT	CASSDPISGRHTCTGELFF
TRBV7-3	NA	TRBJ2-1	TRBD2	TGTGCCAGCAGCTTACTGGCTAGCGGGAACTCCTACAATGAGCAGTTCTTC	CASSLLASGNSYNEQFF
TRBV6-6	few	TRBJ1-3	TRBD1	TGTGCCAGCACCGCTGACAGGGTCTCTGGAAACACCATATATTTT	CASTADRVSGNTIYF
TRBV13	NA	TRBJ2-7	NA	TGTGCCAGCAGCCCCGGACAGACCTACGAGCAGTACTTC	CASSPGQTYEQYF
TRBV9	NA	TRBJ2-5	NA	TGTGCCAGCAGCCCGGGTTGGGGGCGGGAGACCCAGTACTTC	CASSPGWGRETQYF
TRBV28	medium-sized	TRBJ2-2	NA	TGTGCCTCCCAGAGGGATAGCACCGGGGAGCTGTTTTTT	CASQRDSTGELFF
TRBV18	NA	TRBJ1-2	NA	TGTGCCAGCTCAGCTAAACCAGTGGGGCACTATGGCTACACCTTC	CASSAKPVGHYGYTF
TRBV9	NA	TRBJ1-2	NA	TGTGCCAGCAGCGACAACCAGGGGTTCTATGGCTACACCTTC	CASSDNQGFYGYTF
TRBV6-4	NA	TRBJ1-2	NA	TGTGCCAGCAGTGACATGCTAGGGGTAAACTATGGCTACACCTTC	CASSDMLGVNYGYTF
TRBV7-8	NA	TRBJ1-2	NA	TGTGCCAGCAGCTTAGGAGCGGGGTGGGATGGCTACACCTTC	CASSLGAGWDGYTF
TRBV3-1/TRBV3-2	NA	TRBJ1-2	TRBD1	TGTGCCAGCAGCCTGGGACAGGACTATGGCTACACCTTC	CASSLGQDYGYTF
TRBV20-1	NA	TRBJ1-2	NA	TGCAGTGCTAGTACTCAGGGGATTAACTATGGCTACACCTTC	CSASTQGINYGYTF
TRBV11-2	NA	TRBJ1-1	NA	TGTGCCAGCAGCTTCGGGACAACCAACACTGAAGCTTTCTTT	CASSFGTTNTEAFF
TRBV20-1	NA	TRBJ1-2	NA	TGCAGTGCTAGAGAGGAGGGCTACACCTTC	CSAREEGYTF
TRBV29-1	few	TRBJ1-4	NA	TGCAGCGCCAGAAGGACAGACTTTGAAAAACTGTTTTTT	CSARRTDFEKLFF
TRBV10-1	NA	TRBJ2-3	NA	TGCGCCAGCAGTGAAGGGGGTTGGAACACAGATACGCAGTATTTT	CASSEGGWNTDTQYF
TRBV18	NA	TRBJ2-3	NA	TGTGCCAGCTCACCACTGGCAGGGAACACAGATACGCAGTATTTT	CASSPLAGNTDTQYF
TRBV7-3	NA	TRBJ2-1	NA	TGTGCCAGCAGCTTTACGGGAGAGGTCGGCAATGAGCAGTTCTTC	CASSFTGEVGNEQFF
TRBV10-2	NA	TRBJ2-7	TRBD1	TGCGCCAGCGTGTCGGGACAGGGGACCTACGAGCAGTACTTC	CASVSGQGTYEQYF
TRBV7-8	NA	TRBJ1-4	TRBD1	TGTGCCAGCAGCTTAGGCGGACAGGGGTATAATGAAAAACTGTTTTTT	CASSLGGQGYNEKLFF
TRBV7-3	once	TRBJ2-2	TRBD2	TGTGCCAGCAGCACGGGACTAGCTGAGACCGGGGAGCTGTTTTTT	CASSTGLAETGELFF
TRBV5-6	NA	TRBJ2-7	NA	TGTGCCAGCAGCTTGGGCGACTACGAGCAGTACTTC	CASSLGDYEQYF
TRBV2	NA	TRBJ1-5	NA	TGTGCCAGCAGTGAAGCCACGGGGTATCAGCCCCAGCATTTT	CASSEATGYQPQHF
TRBV6-5	NA	TRBJ1-6	NA	TGTGCCAGCAGTTACCGCGGGGGCGTACCCCTCCACTTT	CASSYRGGVPLHF
TRBV7-9	NA	TRBJ1-1	TRBD1	TGTGCCAGCAGCACAAGGGACAGGGTCACTGAAGCTTTCTTT	CASSTRDRVTEAFF
TRBV12-5	NA	TRBJ1-1	TRBD1	TGTGCTAGCGGGACAGGCTTAACGAACACTGAAGCTTTCTTT	CASGTGLTNTEAFF
TRBV28	NA	TRBJ2-2	NA	TGTGCCAGCAGTTTCCTAGTCTACACCGGGGAGCTGTTTTTT	CASSFLVYTGELFF
TRBV11-1	once	TRBJ1-1	NA	TGTGCCAGCAGCTTATCCCGTATTAGCACTGAAGCTTTCTTT	CASSLSRISTEAFF
TRBV5-1	NA	TRBJ2-7	NA	TGCGCCAGCAGCTTGGTGGGCAGCTCCTACGAGCAGTACTTC	CASSLVGSSYEQYF
TRBV29-1	NA	TRBJ2-5	TRBD1	TGCAGCGCCAACAGGGGCTCGGAGACCCAGTACTTC	CSANRGSETQYF